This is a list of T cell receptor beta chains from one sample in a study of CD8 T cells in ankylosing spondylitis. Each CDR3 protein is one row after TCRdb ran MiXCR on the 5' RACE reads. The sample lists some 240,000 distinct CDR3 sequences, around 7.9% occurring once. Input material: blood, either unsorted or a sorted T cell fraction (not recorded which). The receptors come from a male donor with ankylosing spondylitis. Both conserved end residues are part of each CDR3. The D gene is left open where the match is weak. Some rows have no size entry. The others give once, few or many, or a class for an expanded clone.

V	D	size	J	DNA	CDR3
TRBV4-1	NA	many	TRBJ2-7	TGCGCCAGCAGCCAGCTGGGCGTGAAGCATCAGTACTTC	CASSQLGVKHQYF
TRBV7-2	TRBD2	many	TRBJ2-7	TGTGCCAGCAGCGGGGGTGGGCGGGAGTGGTACGAGCAGTACTTC	CASSGGGREWYEQYF
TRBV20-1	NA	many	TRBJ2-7	TGCAGTGCTATTACAGGGTACGAGCAGTACTTC	CSAITGYEQYF
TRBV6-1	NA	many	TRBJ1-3	TGTGCCACCCGGTATGGAAACACCATATATTTT	CATRYGNTIYF
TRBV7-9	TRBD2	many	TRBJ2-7	TGTGCCAGCAGCTCCGGGACTAGCGGGGGCCACGAGCAGTACTTC	CASSSGTSGGHEQYF
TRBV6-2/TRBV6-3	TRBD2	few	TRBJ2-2	TGTGCCAGCAGTTACGCAGTAGCGGGAGGTCGCTCCGGGGAGCTGTTTTTT	CASSYAVAGGRSGELFF
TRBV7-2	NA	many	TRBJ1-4	TGTGCCAGCAAAAGGGCAGCAACTAATGAAAAACTGTTTTTT	CASKRAATNEKLFF
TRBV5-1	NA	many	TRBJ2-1	TGCGCCAGCAGCGCGCGTGGGGACGAATGGAAGGTCTACAATGAGCAGTTCTTC	CASSARGDEWKVYNEQFF
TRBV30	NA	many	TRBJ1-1	TGTGCCTGGAGCCCGAGAAGTGAAGCTTTCTTT	CAWSPRSEAFF
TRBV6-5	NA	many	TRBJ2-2	TGTGCCAGCAGTTTTACCACCGGGGAGCTGTTTTTT	CASSFTTGELFF
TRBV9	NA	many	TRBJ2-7	TGTGCCAGCAGCGTATGGTCAGGATCCGAGCAGTACTTC	CASSVWSGSEQYF
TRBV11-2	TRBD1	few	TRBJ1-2	TGTGCCAGCAACTCCGGACAGGTCTATGGCTACACCTTC	CASNSGQVYGYTF
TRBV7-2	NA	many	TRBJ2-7	TGTGCCAGCAGCTTAAGCTGGGGGGCCTACGAGCAGTACTTC	CASSLSWGAYEQYF
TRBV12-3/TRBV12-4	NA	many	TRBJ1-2	TGTGCCAGCAGTTTTGGGGGTCCTTATGGCTACACCTTC	CASSFGGPYGYTF
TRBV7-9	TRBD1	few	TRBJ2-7	TGTGCCAGCAGCTTAGGACCCGGGACAGCCTCCTACGAGCAGTACTTC	CASSLGPGTASYEQYF
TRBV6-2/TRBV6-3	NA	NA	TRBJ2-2	TGTGCCAGCAGGCCCCGGGGGTCGACCACCGGGGAGCTGTTTTTT	CASRPRGSTTGELFF
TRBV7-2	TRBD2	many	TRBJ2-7	TGTGCCAGCAGCTCCGGACTAGTCTACGAGCAGTACTTC	CASSSGLVYEQYF
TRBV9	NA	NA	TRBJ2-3	TGTGCCAGCAGCGTCGGGGCCGCAGATACGCAGTATTTT	CASSVGAADTQYF
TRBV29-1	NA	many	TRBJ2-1	TGCAGCGTTGAAGGGAGGGCCTATGAGCAGTTCTTC	CSVEGRAYEQFF
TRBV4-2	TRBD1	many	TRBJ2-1	TGTGCCAGCAGCCACCGGGACAGGGAGGCTTCGAATGAGCAGTTCTTC	CASSHRDREASNEQFF
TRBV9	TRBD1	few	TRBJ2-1	TGTGCCAGCAGCCTGAACAGGGGGTATGAGCAGTTCTTC	CASSLNRGYEQFF
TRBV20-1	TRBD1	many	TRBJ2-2	TGCAGTGCCCGACCGACAGGGGTTGAGGTCGGGGAGCTGTTTTTT	CSARPTGVEVGELFF
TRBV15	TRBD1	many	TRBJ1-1	TGTGCCACCAGCAGCACAGGGGGCGCATGGACTGAAGCTTTCTTT	CATSSTGGAWTEAFF
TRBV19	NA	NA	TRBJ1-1	TGTGCCAGTAGTATAGTCCGCAGGGGAAACACTGAAGCTTTCTTT	CASSIVRRGNTEAFF